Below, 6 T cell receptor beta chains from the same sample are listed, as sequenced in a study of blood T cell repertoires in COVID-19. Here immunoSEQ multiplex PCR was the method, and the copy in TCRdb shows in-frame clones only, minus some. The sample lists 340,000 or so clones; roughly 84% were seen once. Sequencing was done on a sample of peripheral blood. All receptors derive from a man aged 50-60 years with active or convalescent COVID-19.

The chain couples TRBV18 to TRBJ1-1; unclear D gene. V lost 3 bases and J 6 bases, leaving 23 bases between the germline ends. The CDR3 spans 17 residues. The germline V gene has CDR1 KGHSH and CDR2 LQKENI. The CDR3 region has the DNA TGTGCCAGCTCACCGGCGTATAGGTCCGCTCGGGTTGCTGAAGCTTTCTTT. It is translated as CASSPAYRSARVAEAFF.

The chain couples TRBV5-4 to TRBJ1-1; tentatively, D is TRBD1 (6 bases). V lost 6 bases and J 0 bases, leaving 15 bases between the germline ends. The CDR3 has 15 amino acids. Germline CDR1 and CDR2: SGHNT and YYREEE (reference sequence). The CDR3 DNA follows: TGTGCCAGCAAACGGACAGCTGAAATGAACACTGAAGCTTTCTTT. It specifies CASKRTAEMNTEAFF.

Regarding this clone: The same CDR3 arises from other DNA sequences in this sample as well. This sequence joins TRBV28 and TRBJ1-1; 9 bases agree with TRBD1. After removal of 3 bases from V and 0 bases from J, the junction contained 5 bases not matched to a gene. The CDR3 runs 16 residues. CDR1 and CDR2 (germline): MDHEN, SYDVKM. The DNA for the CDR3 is TGTGCCAGCAGTTTGAGTGGACAGGGGATGAACACTGAAGCTTTCTTT. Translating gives CASSLSGQGMNTEAFF.

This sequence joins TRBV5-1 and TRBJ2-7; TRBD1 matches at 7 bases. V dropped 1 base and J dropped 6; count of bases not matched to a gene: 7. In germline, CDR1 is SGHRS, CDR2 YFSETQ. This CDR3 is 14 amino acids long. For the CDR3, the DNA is TGCGCCAGCAGCTTGAGTCAGGGGGAGAGCGAGCAGTACTTC. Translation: CASSLSQGESEQYF.

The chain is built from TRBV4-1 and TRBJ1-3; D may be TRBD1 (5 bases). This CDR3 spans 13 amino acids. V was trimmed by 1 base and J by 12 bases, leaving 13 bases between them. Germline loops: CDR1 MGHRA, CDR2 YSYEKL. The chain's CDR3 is CASSQVEETGIYF. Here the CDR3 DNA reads TGCGCCAGCAGCCAAGTGGAAGAAACAGGCATATATTTT.

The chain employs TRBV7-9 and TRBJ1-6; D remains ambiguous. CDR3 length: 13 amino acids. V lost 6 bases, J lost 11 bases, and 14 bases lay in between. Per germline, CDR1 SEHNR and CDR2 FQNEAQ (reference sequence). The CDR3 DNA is TGTGCCAGCAGGTCAGAAGGAACAGCACCCCTCCACTTT. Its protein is CASRSEGTAPLHF.